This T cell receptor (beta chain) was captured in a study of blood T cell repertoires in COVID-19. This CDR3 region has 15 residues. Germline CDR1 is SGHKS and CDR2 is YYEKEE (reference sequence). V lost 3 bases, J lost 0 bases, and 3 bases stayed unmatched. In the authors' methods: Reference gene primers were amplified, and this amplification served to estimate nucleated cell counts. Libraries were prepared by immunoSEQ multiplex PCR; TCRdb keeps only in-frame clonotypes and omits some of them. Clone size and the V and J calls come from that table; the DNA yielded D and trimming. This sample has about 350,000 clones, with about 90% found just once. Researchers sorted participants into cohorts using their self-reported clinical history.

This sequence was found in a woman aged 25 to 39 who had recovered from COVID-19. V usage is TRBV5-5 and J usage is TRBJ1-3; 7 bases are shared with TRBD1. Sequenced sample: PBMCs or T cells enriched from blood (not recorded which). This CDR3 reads CASSSDRVSGNTIYF. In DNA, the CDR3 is TGTGCCAGCAGCTCCGACAGGGTCTCTGGAAACACCATATATTTT.